A selection of T cell receptor beta chains follows, all from one sample in a study of identical twins. TCRdb analysed the 5' RACE reads with MiXCR anew, one entry per CDR3 protein. Among about 690,000 distinct CDR3 sequences, 21% were seen once, and the ten largest hold roughly 4%. This sample also appeared in a second study, on T cells expressing NK-cell markers.

The sample taken for sequencing was PBMCs. These receptors were taken from a woman aged 18-29 years in good health. CDR3s include the opening cysteine and the closing phenylalanine or tryptophan. D genes are given only for firm matches. Clone size is stated in some rows and not others, as once, few, many or a class when expanded.

TRBV6-1	-	many	TRBJ2-5	TGTGCCAGCAGTCGGGACCTACAAGAGACCCAGTACTTC	CASSRDLQETQYF
TRBV20-1	TRBD1	many	TRBJ1-4	TGCAGTGCTAGAGACTGGGCGGGACAGAATGAAAAACTGTTTTTT	CSARDWAGQNEKLFF
TRBV6-5	-	few	TRBJ2-2	TGTGCCAGCAGTTACTCGAGGGGGGCACATGCGGGGGAGCTGTTTTTT	CASSYSRGAHAGELFF
TRBV6-5	TRBD1	few	TRBJ1-1	TGTGCCAGCAGTTACTCGGCGGTGGTCAGGGGGGGTACTGAAGCTTTCTTT	CASSYSAVVRGGTEAFF
TRBV7-9	TRBD1	many	TRBJ2-7	TGTGCCAGCAGCCCACGGGACAGTTTGTACGAGCAGTACTTC	CASSPRDSLYEQYF
TRBV20-1	-	few	TRBJ2-3	TGCAGTGCTAGAGATACGAGATCTTCCCCAGATACGCAGTATTTT	CSARDTRSSPDTQYF
TRBV4-3	TRBD2	few	TRBJ2-5	TGCGCCAGCAGCCAACGACTAGCGGGAGGGCACATGGCAGAGACCCAGTACTTC	CASSQRLAGGHMAETQYF
TRBV20-1	-	-	TRBJ2-1	TGCAGTGCTTCTCGCCCCGGCGAAAATGAGCAGTTCTTC	CSASRPGENEQFF
TRBV9	-	-	TRBJ2-1	TGTGCCAGCAGCGTTAGGGGGAGTAGGTACAATGAGCAGTTCTTC	CASSVRGSRYNEQFF
TRBV4-1	-	few	TRBJ1-1	TGCGCCAGCAGCCAACCCGGACGGGGGCGTACTGAAGCTTTCTTT	CASSQPGRGRTEAFF
TRBV5-1	TRBD2	few	TRBJ2-3	TGCGCCAGCAGCTGGGGGACTAGCGGGGGGAGGACAGATACGCAGTATTTT	CASSWGTSGGRTDTQYF
TRBV20-1	TRBD1	-	TRBJ2-7	TGCAGTGCCGTGAACAGGGGTAGCTCCTACGAGCAGTACTTC	CSAVNRGSSYEQYF
TRBV3-1	-	many	TRBJ1-2	TGTGCCAGCAGCCAATCATTCACAGGGAGTGCCTATGGCTACACCTTC	CASSQSFTGSAYGYTF
TRBV5-6	-	-	TRBJ2-3	TGTGCCAGCAGCTTGCTCCGGGCCACTAGCACAGATACGCAGTATTTT	CASSLLRATSTDTQYF
TRBV20-1	-	few	TRBJ2-3	TGCAGTGCCACACAGGGAGATACGCAGTATTTT	CSATQGDTQYF
TRBV5-1	TRBD1	few	TRBJ2-5	TGCGCCAGCAGCTTTATAGACAGGGCACAAGAGACCCAGTACTTC	CASSFIDRAQETQYF
TRBV27	-	-	TRBJ2-1	TGTGCCAGCAGTTCAAACTCGGACTCCGCCAATGAGCAGTTCTTC	CASSSNSDSANEQFF
TRBV29-1	TRBD2	-	TRBJ2-2	TGCAGCGTCCCCCGGGCGGGGGTTGGCACCGGGGAGCTGTTTTTT	CSVPRAGVGTGELFF
TRBV13	-	-	TRBJ1-5	TGTGCCAGCAGCCTGCGGGGGGATGTAGGGGGTCGTCAGCCCCAGCATTTT	CASSLRGDVGGRQPQHF
TRBV20-1	TRBD1	many	TRBJ2-1	TGCAGTGCTTGGGACAGGTGGAATGAGCAGTTCTTC	CSAWDRWNEQFF
TRBV12-3/TRBV12-4	-	-	TRBJ1-5	TGTGCCAGCAGCACCAATCAGCCCCAGCATTTT	CASSTNQPQHF
TRBV5-1	TRBD1	many	TRBJ1-1	TGCGCCACCCGACAGGGGGAGAACACTGAAGCTTTCTTT	CATRQGENTEAFF
TRBV10-3	TRBD2	few	TRBJ2-3	TGTGCCATCAGTGAGTCCGGACTAGCGGGGGGAGATACGCAGTATTTT	CAISESGLAGGDTQYF
TRBV12-3/TRBV12-4	-	few	TRBJ2-7	TGTGCCAGCCGACTGGGAGGGGGGACCTACGAGCAGTACTTC	CASRLGGGTYEQYF
TRBV12-3/TRBV12-4	-	many	TRBJ1-6	-	CASSSGQGSPLHF
TRBV7-9	-	-	TRBJ2-5	TGTGCCAGCAGCTTATCGACCTGGGAGACCCAGTACTTC	CASSLSTWETQYF
TRBV4-3	-	few	TRBJ1-4	TGCGCCAGCAGCCAAGAGTCCGGGGCCTTAAATGAAAAACTGTTTTTT	CASSQESGALNEKLFF
TRBV20-1	TRBD2	many	TRBJ2-3	TGCAGTGCTAGCTCTAGCGGACACACAGATACGCAGTATTTT	CSASSSGHTDTQYF
TRBV9	TRBD1	-	TRBJ2-2	TGTGCCAGCAGCGGGACAGGGGCCTGGGCCGGGGAGCTGTTTTTT	CASSGTGAWAGELFF
TRBV10-3	-	many	TRBJ2-1	TGTGCCATCGGAGGGGCAATGGACGGATACTACAATGAGCAGTTCTTC	CAIGGAMDGYYNEQFF
TRBV11-2	-	-	TRBJ2-7	TGTGCCAGCAGGCCCCCTGCGGCCTACGAGCAGTACTTC	CASRPPAAYEQYF
TRBV6-5	-	many	TRBJ1-2	TGTGCCAGCAGTTCCCTCCCGAATTATGGCTACACCTTC	CASSSLPNYGYTF
TRBV29-1	TRBD2	-	TRBJ2-2	TGCAGCGTTGAAACGCGGGAGGCGAACACCGGGGAGCTGTTTTTT	CSVETREANTGELFF
TRBV29-1	-	few	TRBJ1-5	TGCAGCATACTTCAGGGTTTGTCCCAGCATTTT	CSILQGLSQHF
TRBV9	TRBD2	-	TRBJ2-3	TGTGCCAGCAGCTCCCGGACTAGCGGGGGGCCGGAGGTTACGCAGTATTTT	CASSSRTSGGPEVTQYF
TRBV29-1	TRBD1	-	TRBJ2-7	TGCAGCGTTGAACTTCTCGGACAGGGCAACGAGCAGTACTTC	CSVELLGQGNEQYF
TRBV20-1	-	-	TRBJ2-1	TGCAGTGCTTTGACATTTTACAATGAGCAGTTCTTC	CSALTFYNEQFF
TRBV6-1	TRBD2	-	TRBJ2-2	TGTGCCAGCACCCGGACTAGCGGGGGATCGAACACCGGGGAGCTGTTTTTT	CASTRTSGGSNTGELFF
TRBV7-2	-	-	TRBJ2-1	TGTGCCAGCAGCTTAGCGGGTCAGAGCTCCTACAATGAGCAGTTCTTC	CASSLAGQSSYNEQFF
TRBV4-2	-	-	TRBJ2-1	TGTGCCAGCAGCCAGTTAGCGGCTAGCTCCTACAATGAGCAGTTCTTC	CASSQLAASSYNEQFF
TRBV15	-	few	TRBJ2-1	TGTGCCACCAGCCGCGACCCCTCCTACAATGAGCAGTTCTTC	CATSRDPSYNEQFF